The rows below give T cell receptor beta chains drawn from one sample of a study of blood T cell repertoires in COVID-19. Only in-frame clones appear in the TCRdb table, and some are missing; sequencing was by immunoSEQ multiplex PCR. The table shows under 250,000 clones, with approximately 80% occurring only once. Sequencing input: peripheral blood. All receptors derive from an elderly man with acute or convalescent COVID-19. Each CDR3 is given without its conserved first and last residue. Each record gives: J gene, V gene, CDR3 protein.

j_gene: TRBJ2-4; v_gene: TRBV28; CDR3aa: ASRPGTTIAKNIQY
j_gene: TRBJ1-1; v_gene: TRBV28; CDR3aa: ASSQGQFRNTEAF
j_gene: TRBJ2-7; v_gene: TRBV4-1; CDR3aa: ASSQDWASGRPLYEQY
j_gene: TRBJ2-4; v_gene: TRBV5-1; CDR3aa: ASSFGQGAYIQY
j_gene: TRBJ1-2; v_gene: TRBV5-1; CDR3aa: ASSRDRVQGYT
j_gene: TRBJ1-5; v_gene: TRBV14; CDR3aa: ASSQGTGQPQH
j_gene: TRBJ2-3; v_gene: TRBV4-2; CDR3aa: ASSQRGSTDTQY
j_gene: TRBJ2-3; v_gene: TRBV5-1; CDR3aa: ASSLAWDRGPDTQY
j_gene: TRBJ1-5; v_gene: TRBV5-5; CDR3aa: ASSFYPGSASNQPQH
j_gene: TRBJ2-3; v_gene: TRBV6-5; CDR3aa: ASSLNGAGGY
j_gene: TRBJ1-4; v_gene: TRBV6-5; CDR3aa: ASSPRTGPDKVF
j_gene: TRBJ2-3; v_gene: TRBV18; CDR3aa: ASSPIPVLDSNTDTQY
j_gene: TRBJ1-1; v_gene: TRBV7-2; CDR3aa: ASSRGTGMNTEAF
j_gene: TRBJ1-1; v_gene: TRBV6-5; CDR3aa: ASRGTGLSTEAF
j_gene: TRBJ2-7; v_gene: TRBV15; CDR3aa: ATSRDPGGQVEQY
j_gene: TRBJ1-1; v_gene: TRBV11-2; CDR3aa: ASSLGIGGNTEAF
j_gene: TRBJ1-2; v_gene: TRBV6-5; CDR3aa: ASRRGQDYGYT
j_gene: TRBJ1-1; v_gene: TRBV5-1; CDR3aa: ASSLRASGLEAF
j_gene: TRBJ2-2; v_gene: TRBV5-1; CDR3aa: ASSLATVNTGELF
j_gene: TRBJ2-1; v_gene: TRBV6-5; CDR3aa: ASTNRVNEQF
j_gene: TRBJ2-2; v_gene: TRBV7-9; CDR3aa: ASSLPGQGPGGGELF
j_gene: TRBJ1-2; v_gene: TRBV27; CDR3aa: ASSTTGGNYGYT
j_gene: TRBJ1-1; v_gene: TRBV6-6; CDR3aa: ASSSPGTRAF
j_gene: TRBJ1-2; v_gene: TRBV5-4; CDR3aa: ASSLQGSYGYT
j_gene: TRBJ2-1; v_gene: TRBV2; CDR3aa: ASTRGTSEGNEQF
j_gene: TRBJ2-1; v_gene: TRBV5-1; CDR3aa: ASSLEGDLSYNEQF
j_gene: TRBJ2-1; v_gene: TRBV9; CDR3aa: ASSVNGQKYNEQF
j_gene: TRBJ1-1; v_gene: TRBV18; CDR3aa: ASSPPGQGGTEAF
j_gene: TRBJ2-7; v_gene: TRBV9; CDR3aa: ASSVTRQGYEQY
j_gene: TRBJ1-5; v_gene: TRBV5-6; CDR3aa: ASSSAGTGRQPQH
j_gene: TRBJ1-6; v_gene: TRBV19; CDR3aa: ASTLRAGVNSPLH
j_gene: TRBJ1-6; v_gene: TRBV7-7; CDR3aa: ASSLGGNSPLH
j_gene: TRBJ1-6; v_gene: TRBV4-2; CDR3aa: ASSQDRQGGYSPLH
j_gene: TRBJ1-6; v_gene: TRBV2; CDR3aa: ASSELGGSSPLH
j_gene: TRBJ2-1; v_gene: TRBV5-8; CDR3aa: ASSLKAGGNNEQF
j_gene: TRBJ2-1; v_gene: TRBV10-1; CDR3aa: ASSEKYVREGLSGEQF
j_gene: TRBJ2-7; v_gene: TRBV24-1; CDR3aa: ATSDPGTGIYEQY
j_gene: TRBJ1-1; v_gene: TRBV2; CDR3aa: ASIQSRQMNTEAF
j_gene: TRBJ1-5; v_gene: TRBV27; CDR3aa: ASSRTGFNQPQH
j_gene: TRBJ1-1; v_gene: TRBV28; CDR3aa: ASSLSAPQGNTEAF